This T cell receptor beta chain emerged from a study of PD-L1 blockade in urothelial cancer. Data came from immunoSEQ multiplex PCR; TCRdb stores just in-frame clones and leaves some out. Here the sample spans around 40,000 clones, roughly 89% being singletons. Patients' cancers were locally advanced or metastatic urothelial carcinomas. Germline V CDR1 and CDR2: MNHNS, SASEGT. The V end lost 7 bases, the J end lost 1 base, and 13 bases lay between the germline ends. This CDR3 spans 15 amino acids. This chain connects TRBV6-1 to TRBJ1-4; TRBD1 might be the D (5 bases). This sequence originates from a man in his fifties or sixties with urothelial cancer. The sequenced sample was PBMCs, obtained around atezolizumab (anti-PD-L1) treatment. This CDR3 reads CASIRRDGTNEKLFF. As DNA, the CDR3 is TGTGCCAGCATCCGGAGGGACGGAACTAATGAAAAACTGTTTTTT.